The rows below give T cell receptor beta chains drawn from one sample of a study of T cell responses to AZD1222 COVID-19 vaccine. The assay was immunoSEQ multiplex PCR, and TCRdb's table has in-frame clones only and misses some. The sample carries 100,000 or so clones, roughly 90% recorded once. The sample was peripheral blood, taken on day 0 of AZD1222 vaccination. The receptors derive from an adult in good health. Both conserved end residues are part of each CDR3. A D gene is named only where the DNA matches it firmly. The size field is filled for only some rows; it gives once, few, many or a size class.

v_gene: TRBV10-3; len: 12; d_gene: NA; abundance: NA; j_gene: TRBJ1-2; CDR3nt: TGTGCCATCAGTGAGCCAGGGTTGGGCTACACCTTC; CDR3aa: CAISEPGLGYTF
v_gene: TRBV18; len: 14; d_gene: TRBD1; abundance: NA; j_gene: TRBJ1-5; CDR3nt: TGTGCCAGCTCACGAGAACAGGGGAGCCAGCCCCAGCATTTT; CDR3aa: CASSREQGSQPQHF
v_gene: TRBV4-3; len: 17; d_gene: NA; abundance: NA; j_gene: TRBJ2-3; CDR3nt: TGCGCCAGCAGCCAAGGATACCGGGTTGGAAGTACAGATACGCAGTATTTT; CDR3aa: CASSQGYRVGSTDTQYF
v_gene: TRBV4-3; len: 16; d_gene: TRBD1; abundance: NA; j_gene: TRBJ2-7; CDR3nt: TGCGCCAGCAGCCAGCTATGGGGACAGGGGACCGGCGAGCAGTACTTC; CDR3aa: CASSQLWGQGTGEQYF
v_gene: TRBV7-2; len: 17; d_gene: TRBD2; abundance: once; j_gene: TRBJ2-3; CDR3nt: TGTGCCAGCAGCTTAGAGTTAGCGGGAGGAGTTAAAGATACGCAGTATTTT; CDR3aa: CASSLELAGGVKDTQYF
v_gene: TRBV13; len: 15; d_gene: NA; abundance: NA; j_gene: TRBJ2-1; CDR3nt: TGTGCCAGCAGCTTAGGAAGACGGAACCACAATGAGCAGTTCTTC; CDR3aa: CASSLGRRNHNEQFF
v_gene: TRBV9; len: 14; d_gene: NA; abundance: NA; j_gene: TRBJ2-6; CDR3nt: TGTGCCAGCAGCGTAGAGGCTGGGGCCAACGTCCTGACTTTC; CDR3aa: CASSVEAGANVLTF
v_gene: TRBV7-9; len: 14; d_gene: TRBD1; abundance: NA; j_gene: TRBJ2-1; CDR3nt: TGTGCCAGCAGCGCCGACAGGGATCACAATGAGCAGTTCTTC; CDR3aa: CASSADRDHNEQFF
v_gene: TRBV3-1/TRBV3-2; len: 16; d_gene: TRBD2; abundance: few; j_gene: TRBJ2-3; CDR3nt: TGTGCCAGCAGCCAACGACTAGCGGGGGGGGAAGATACGCAGTATTTT; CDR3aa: CASSQRLAGGEDTQYF
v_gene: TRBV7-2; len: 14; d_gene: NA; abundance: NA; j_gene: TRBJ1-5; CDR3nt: TGTGCCAGCAGCCCCTGGACGGGAAATCAGCCCCAGCATTTT; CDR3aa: CASSPWTGNQPQHF
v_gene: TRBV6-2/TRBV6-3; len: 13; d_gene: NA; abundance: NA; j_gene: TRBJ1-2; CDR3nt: TGTGCCAGCAGCTGGACGGACAGAAATGGCTACACCTTC; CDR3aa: CASSWTDRNGYTF
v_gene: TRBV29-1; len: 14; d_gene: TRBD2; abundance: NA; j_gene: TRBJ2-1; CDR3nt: TGCAGCGTTGGGACTAGCGGGAGGATGAGTGAGCAGTTCTTC; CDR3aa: CSVGTSGRMSEQFF
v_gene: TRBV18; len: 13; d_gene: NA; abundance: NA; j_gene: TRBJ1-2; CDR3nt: TGTGCCAGCTCACCAGGGGGGAACTATGGCTACACCTTC; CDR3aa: CASSPGGNYGYTF
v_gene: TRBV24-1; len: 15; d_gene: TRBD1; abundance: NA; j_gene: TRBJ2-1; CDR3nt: TGTGCCACCAGTGATCCGGGACAGGGATCGACTGAGCAGTTCTTC; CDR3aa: CATSDPGQGSTEQFF
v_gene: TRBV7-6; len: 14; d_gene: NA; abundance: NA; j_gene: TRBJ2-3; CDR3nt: TGTGCCAGCAGCTTAGCGGGAGACACAGATACGCAGTATTTT; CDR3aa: CASSLAGDTDTQYF
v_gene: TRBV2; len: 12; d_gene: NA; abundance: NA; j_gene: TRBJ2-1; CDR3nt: TGTGCCAGCAGTGAAGAGAGGGCTGAGCAGTTCTTC; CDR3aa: CASSEERAEQFF
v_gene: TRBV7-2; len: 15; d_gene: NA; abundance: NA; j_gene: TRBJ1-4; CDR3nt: TGTGCCAGCAGCTTAACACAGGGCCCTAATGAAAAACTGTTTTTT; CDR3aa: CASSLTQGPNEKLFF
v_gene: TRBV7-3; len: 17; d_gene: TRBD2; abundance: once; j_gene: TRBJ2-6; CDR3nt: TGTGCCAGCAGCATTAGCGGGGGCATCTCTGGGGCCAACGTCCTGACTTTC; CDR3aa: CASSISGGISGANVLTF
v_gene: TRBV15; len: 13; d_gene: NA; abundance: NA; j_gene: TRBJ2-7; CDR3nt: TGTGCCACCAGCAGAGATCGGCCCTACGAGCAGTACTTC; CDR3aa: CATSRDRPYEQYF
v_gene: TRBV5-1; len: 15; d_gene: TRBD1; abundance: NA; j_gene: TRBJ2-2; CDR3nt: TGCGCCAGCAGCTTCGTACAGGGGGGCACCGGGGAGCTGTTTTTT; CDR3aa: CASSFVQGGTGELFF
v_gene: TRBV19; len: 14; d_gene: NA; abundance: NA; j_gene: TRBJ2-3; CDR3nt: TGTGCCAGTAGTATAGCCGGGGACTTCCGGGGGCAGTATTTT; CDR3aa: CASSIAGDFRGQYF
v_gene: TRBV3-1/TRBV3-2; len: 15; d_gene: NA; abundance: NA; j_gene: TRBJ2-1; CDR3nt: TGTGCCAGCAGCCCCCAACTAACCTCCTACAATGAGCAGTTCTTC; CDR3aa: CASSPQLTSYNEQFF
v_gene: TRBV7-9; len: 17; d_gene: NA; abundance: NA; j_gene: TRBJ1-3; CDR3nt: TGTGCCAGCAGCTTAAGCACAGGGTTATCCTCTGGAAACACCATATATTTT; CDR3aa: CASSLSTGLSSGNTIYF
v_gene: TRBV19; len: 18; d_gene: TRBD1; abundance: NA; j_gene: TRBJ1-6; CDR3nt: TGTGCCAGTAGTATTGGCGGACAGGGGTGGTCCTATAATTCACCCCTCCACTTT; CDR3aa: CASSIGGQGWSYNSPLHF
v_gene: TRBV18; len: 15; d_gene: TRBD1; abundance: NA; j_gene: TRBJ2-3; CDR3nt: TGTGCCAGCTCACTGCGACAGGGTCTCGCAGATACGCAGTATTTT; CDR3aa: CASSLRQGLADTQYF
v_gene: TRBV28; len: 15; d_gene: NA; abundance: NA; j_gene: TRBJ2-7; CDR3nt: TGTGCCAGCTTTTTTTTGTTCCCCATATCCTACGAGCAGTACTTC; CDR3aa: CASFFLFPISYEQYF
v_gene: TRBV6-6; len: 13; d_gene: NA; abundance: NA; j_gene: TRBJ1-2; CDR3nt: TGTGCCAGCGCACTACTCACGGAGCAGTTCAACACCTTC; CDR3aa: CASALLTEQFNTF
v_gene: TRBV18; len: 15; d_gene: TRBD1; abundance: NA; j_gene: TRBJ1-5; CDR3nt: TGTGCCAGCTCGGGGACAGGCGATAGCAATCAGCCCCAGCATTTT; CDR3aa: CASSGTGDSNQPQHF
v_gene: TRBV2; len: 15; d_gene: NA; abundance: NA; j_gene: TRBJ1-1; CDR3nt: TGTGCCAGCAGTGTTTCGGGACCGGAAAACACTGAAGCTTTCTTT; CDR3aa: CASSVSGPENTEAFF
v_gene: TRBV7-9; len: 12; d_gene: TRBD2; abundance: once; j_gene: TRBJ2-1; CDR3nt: TGTGCCAGCAGCCGACCGGGACTAGTTCAGTTCTTC; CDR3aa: CASSRPGLVQFF
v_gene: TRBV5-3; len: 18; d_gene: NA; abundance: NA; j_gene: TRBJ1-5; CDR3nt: TGTGCCAGAAGCCGAAGAGAAACCCCCCCTTCTTGTAATCAGCCCCAGCATTTT; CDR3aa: CARSRRETPPSCNQPQHF
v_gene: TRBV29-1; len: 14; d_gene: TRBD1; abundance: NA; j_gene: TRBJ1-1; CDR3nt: TGCAGCGTCGTACGGGACAGGGACAACACTGAAGCTTTCTTT; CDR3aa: CSVVRDRDNTEAFF
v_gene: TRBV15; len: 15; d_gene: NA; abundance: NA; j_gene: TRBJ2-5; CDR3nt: TGTGCCACCAGCAGAGATCTAGGACAGCAAGAGACCCAGTACTTC; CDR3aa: CATSRDLGQQETQYF
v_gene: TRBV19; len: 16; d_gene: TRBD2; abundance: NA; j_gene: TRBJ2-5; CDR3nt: TGTGCCAGTAGTGAACTAGCGGGGGGCCGACAAGAGACCCAGTACTTC; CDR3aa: CASSELAGGRQETQYF
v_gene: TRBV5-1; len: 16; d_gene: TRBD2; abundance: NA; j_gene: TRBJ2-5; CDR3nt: TGCGCCAGCAGCCCTTGGACTAGCGGTTTGCAAGAGACCCAGTACTTC; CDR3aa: CASSPWTSGLQETQYF
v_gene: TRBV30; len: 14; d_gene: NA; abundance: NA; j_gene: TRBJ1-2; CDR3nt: TGTGCCTGGAGTCAGGGGAAGGGGAGCTATGGCTACACCTTC; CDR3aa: CAWSQGKGSYGYTF
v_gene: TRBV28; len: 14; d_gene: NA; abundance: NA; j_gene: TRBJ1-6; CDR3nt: TGTGCCAGCAGTCCCGGGACTCGTAATTCACCCCTCCACTTT; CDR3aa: CASSPGTRNSPLHF
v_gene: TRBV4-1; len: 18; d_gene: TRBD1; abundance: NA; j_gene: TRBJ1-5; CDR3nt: TGCGCCAGCAGCCAAGCAGGCAGGGGGGAGAATAGCAATCAGCCCCAGCATTTT; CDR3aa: CASSQAGRGENSNQPQHF
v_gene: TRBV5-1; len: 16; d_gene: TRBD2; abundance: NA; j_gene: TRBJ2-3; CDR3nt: TGCGCCAGCAGCTATCTAGCGGGAGGGCCTCAGGATACGCAGTATTTT; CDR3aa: CASSYLAGGPQDTQYF
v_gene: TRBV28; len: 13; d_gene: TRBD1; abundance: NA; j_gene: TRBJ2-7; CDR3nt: TGTGCCATTACGGACAGGGGGAACTACGAGCAGTACTTC; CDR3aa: CAITDRGNYEQYF
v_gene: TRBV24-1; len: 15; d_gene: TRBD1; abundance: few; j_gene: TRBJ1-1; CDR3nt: TGTGCCACCAGTGGGGAAGGGACAGGGAACACTGAAGCTTTCTTT; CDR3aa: CATSGEGTGNTEAFF
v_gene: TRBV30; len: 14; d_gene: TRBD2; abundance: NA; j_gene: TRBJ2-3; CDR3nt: TGTGCCTGGAGTTGGGGGGGAGGGACAGATACGCAGTATTTT; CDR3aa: CAWSWGGGTDTQYF
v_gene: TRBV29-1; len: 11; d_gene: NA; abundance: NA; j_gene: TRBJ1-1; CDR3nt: TGCAGCGTTGCGGAACCGATTGAAGCTTTCTTT; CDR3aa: CSVAEPIEAFF
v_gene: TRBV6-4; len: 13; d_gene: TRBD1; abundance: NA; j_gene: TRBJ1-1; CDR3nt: TGTGCCAGCAGTGAACAGGGGGACACTGAAGCTTTCTTT; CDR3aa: CASSEQGDTEAFF
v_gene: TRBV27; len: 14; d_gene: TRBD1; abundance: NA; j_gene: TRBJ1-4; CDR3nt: TGTGCCAGCACCCGCGGACAGGGTGGTGAAAAACTGTTTTTT; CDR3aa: CASTRGQGGEKLFF
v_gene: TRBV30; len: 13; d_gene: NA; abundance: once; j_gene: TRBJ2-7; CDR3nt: TGTGCCTGGAGTGTTACCAGGGTCCACGAGCAGTACTTC; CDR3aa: CAWSVTRVHEQYF
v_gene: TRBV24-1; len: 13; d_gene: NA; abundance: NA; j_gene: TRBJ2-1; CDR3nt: TGTGCCACCAGTGATTCACACTACAATGAGCAGTTCTTC; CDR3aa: CATSDSHYNEQFF
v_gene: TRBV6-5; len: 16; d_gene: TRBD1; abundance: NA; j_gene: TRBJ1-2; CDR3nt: TGTGCCAGCAGTTACTCGACGCTGGGACAGGGAGGAGGCTACACCTTC; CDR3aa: CASSYSTLGQGGGYTF
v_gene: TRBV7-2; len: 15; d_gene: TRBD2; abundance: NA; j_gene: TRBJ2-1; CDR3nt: TGTGCCAGCAGTCGGACTAGCGGGGGCTACAATGAGCAGTTCTTC; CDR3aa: CASSRTSGGYNEQFF
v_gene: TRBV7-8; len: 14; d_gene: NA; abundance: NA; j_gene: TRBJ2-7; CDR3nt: TGTGCCAGCAGCTTAGAAGGGGCAGGCCGGGAGCAGTACTTC; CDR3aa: CASSLEGAGREQYF
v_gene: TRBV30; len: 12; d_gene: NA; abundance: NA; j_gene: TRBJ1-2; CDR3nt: TGTGCCTGGAGAGTTGGGGGGCCTGGCTACACCTTC; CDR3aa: CAWRVGGPGYTF
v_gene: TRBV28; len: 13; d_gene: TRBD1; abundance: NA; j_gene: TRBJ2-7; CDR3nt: TGTGCCAGCAGTTTATCGGACAGGGACGAGCAGTACTTC; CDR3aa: CASSLSDRDEQYF
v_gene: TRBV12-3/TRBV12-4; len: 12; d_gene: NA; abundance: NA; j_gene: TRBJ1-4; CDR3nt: TGTGCCAGCTCTAGGGACACGGAAAAACTGTTTTTT; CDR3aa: CASSRDTEKLFF
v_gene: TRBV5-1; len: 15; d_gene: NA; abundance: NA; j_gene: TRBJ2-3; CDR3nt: TGCGCCAGCAGCTTGCTAGCGCCGAGCACAGATACGCAGTATTTT; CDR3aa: CASSLLAPSTDTQYF
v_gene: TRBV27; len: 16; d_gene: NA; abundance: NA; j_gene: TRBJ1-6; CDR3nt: TGTGCCAGCAGTTTGGCGGGGAGCTCCTATAATTCACCCCTCCACTTT; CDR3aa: CASSLAGSSYNSPLHF